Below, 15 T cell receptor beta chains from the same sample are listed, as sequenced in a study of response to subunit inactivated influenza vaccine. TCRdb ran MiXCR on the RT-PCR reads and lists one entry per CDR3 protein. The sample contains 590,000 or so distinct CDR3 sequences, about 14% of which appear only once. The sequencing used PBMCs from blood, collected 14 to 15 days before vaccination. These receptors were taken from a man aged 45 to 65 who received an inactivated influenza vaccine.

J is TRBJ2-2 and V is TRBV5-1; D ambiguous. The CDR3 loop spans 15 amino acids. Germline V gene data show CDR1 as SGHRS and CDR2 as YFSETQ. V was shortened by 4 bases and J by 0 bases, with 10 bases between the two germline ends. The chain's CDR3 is CASSPGRPNTGELFF. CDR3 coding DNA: TGCGCCAGCAGCCCAGGACGGCCGAACACCGGGGAGCTGTTTTTT.

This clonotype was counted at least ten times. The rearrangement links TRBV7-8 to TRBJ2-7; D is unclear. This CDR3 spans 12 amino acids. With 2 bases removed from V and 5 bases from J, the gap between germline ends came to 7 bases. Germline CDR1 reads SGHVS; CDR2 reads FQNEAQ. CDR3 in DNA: TGTGCCAGCAGCTTATTCCGGAACGAGCAGTACTTC. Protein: CASSLFRNEQYF. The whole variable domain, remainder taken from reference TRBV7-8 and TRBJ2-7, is GAGVSQSPRYKVAKRGQDVALRCDPISGHVSLFWYQQALGQGPEFLTYFQNEAQLDKSGLPSDRFFAERPEGSVSTLKIQRTQQEDSAVYLCASSLFRNEQYFGPGTRLTVT.

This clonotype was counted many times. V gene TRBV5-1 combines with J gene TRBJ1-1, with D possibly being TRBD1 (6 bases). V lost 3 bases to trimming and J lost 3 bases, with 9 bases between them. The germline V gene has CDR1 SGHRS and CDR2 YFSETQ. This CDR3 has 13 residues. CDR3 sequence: CASSSGAHTEAFF. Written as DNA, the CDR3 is TGCGCCAGCAGCTCGGGGGCTCACACTGAAGCTTTCTTT.

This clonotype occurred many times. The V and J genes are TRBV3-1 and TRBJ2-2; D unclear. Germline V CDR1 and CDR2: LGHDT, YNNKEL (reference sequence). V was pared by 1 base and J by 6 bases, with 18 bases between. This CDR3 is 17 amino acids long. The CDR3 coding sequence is TGTGCCAGCAGCCAAGTTCAACTTAGGTGGAGTCCCGGGGAGCTGTTTTTT. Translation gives CASSQVQLRWSPGELFF.

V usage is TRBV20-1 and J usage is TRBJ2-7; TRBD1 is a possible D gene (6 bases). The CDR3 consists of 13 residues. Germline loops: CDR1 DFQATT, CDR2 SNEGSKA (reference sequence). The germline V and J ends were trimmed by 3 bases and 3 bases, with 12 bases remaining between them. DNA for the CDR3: TGCAGTGCTAGGGGGGCAGCCGGCTACGAGCAGTACTTC. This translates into CSARGAAGYEQYF.

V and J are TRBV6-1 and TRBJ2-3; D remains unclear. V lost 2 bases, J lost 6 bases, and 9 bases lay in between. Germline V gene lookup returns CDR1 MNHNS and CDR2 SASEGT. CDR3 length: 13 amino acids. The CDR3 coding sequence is TGTGCCAGCAGTGAAATATCGGGTGATACGCAGTATTTT. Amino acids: CASSEISGDTQYF.

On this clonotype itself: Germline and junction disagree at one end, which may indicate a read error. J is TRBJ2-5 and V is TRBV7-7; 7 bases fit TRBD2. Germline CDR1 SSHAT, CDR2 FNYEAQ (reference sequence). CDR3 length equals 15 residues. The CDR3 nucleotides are TGTGCTAGCAGCTTAGTCCTCGGGGGGTATGAGACCCAGTACTTC. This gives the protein CASSLVLGGYETQYF.

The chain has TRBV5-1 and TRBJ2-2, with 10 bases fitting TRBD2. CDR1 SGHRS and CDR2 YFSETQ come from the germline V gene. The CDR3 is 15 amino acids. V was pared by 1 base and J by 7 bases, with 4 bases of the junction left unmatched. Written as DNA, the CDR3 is TGCGCCAGCAGCTTGTTCCAGCGGGAGGGCGGGGAGCTGTTTTTT. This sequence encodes CASSLFQREGGELFF.

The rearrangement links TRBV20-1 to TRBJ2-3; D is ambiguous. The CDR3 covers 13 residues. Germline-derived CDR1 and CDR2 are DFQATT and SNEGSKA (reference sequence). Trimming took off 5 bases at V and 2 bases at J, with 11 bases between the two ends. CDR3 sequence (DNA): TGCAGTGCTCCCCGGTTCAACACAGATACGCAGTATTTT. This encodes CSAPRFNTDTQYF.

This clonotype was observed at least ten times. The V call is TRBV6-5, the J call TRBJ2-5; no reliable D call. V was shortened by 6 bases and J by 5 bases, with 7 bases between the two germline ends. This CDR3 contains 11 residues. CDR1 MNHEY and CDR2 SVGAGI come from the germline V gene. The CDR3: CASSSYETQYF. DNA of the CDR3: TGTGCCAGCAGCTCATATGAGACCCAGTACTTC.

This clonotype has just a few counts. CDR3 sequence (DNA): TGTGCCAGCAGTCAGACAGTGACGATTACTGAAGCTTTCTTT. It codes for CASSQTVTITEAFF. The chain has TRBV7-2 and TRBJ1-1, with a tentative D call TRBD1 (5 bases). Looked up from germline, CDR1 is SGHTA and CDR2 is FQGNSA. The V gene lost 6 bases and the J gene lost 5 bases, with 16 bases spanning the gap. The CDR3 is made up of 14 amino acids.

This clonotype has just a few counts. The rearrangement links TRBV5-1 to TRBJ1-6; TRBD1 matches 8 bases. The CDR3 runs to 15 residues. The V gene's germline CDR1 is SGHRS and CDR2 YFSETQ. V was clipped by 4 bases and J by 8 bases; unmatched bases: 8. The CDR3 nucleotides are TGCGCCAGCAGCCCGACAGGGGCCAAACATTCACCCCTCCACTTT. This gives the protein CASSPTGAKHSPLHF. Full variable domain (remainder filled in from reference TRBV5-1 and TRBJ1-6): KAGVTQTPRYLIKTRGQQVTLSCSPISGHRSVSWYQQTPGQGLQFLFEYFSETQRNKGNFPGRFSGRQFSNSRSEMNVSTLELGDSALYLCASSPTGAKHSPLHFGNGTRLTVT.

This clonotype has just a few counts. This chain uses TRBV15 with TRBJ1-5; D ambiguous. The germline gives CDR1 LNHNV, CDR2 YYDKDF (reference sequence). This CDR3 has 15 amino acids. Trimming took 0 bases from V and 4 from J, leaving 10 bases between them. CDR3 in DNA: TGTGCCACCAGCAGAGATTTGGAAGGGAATCAGCCCCAGCATTTT. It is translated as CATSRDLEGNQPQHF.

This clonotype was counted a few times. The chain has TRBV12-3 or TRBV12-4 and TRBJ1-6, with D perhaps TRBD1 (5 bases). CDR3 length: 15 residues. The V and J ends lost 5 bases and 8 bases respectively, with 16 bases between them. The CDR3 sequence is CASSPHTGGDSPLHF. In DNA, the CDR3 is TGTGCCAGCAGTCCACATACTGGGGGGGATTCACCCCTCCACTTT.

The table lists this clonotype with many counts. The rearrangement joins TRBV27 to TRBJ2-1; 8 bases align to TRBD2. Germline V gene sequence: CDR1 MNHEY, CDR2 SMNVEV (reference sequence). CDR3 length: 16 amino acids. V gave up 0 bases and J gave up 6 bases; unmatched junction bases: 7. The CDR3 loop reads CASSLSTGRAANEQFF. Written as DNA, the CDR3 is TGTGCCAGCAGTTTATCTACCGGGAGGGCGGCCAATGAGCAGTTCTTC.